Below, one T cell receptor beta chain is given with its context. As yet, its antigen is unknown. Germline assignment: CDR1 LNHDA and CDR2 SQIVND (reference sequence). V shed 4 bases and J 1 base; nucleotides not matched to a gene: 3. The CDR3 length is 15 residues. The PCR employed 60 Vbeta primers together with 13 Jbeta primers. Produced via immunoSEQ multiplex PCR; TCRdb's table is partial and in-frame only. The sample has under 85,000 clones, around 77% seen once; the top ten hold under 25%. The data were taken from a study of cytomegalovirus exposure and HLA in healthy donors. Donors counted as nominally healthy when sampled, yet unrecorded immune exposures were likely. Regarding the study as a whole: The study found most TCR sequences rare, yet found some public TCRs in many donors. According to an earlier analysis, most TCR beta V segments yielded productive rearrangements about 87% or about 30% of the time.

This chain links TRBV19 with TRBJ1-5, with 8 bases fitting TRBD1. This clonotype was sampled from a middle-aged woman in good health and CMV-seropositive. Sequencing was carried out using PBMCs. In DNA form, the CDR3 reads TGTGCCAGTAGTACCCGGGACAGGAGCAATCAGCCCCAGCATTTT. This sequence encodes CASSTRDRSNQPQHF.